The 18 T cell receptor beta chains below were found in one sample sequenced in a study of monozygotic twins with cystic fibrosis. The repertoire was sequenced with immunoSEQ multiplex PCR; TCRdb's copy has only in-frame clones and lacks some. This table holds some 20,000 clones, approximately 97% found once. The sequencing sample was made of blood. These receptors originate from a woman in her twenties or thirties with cystic fibrosis.

This chain links TRBV5-1 with TRBJ1-1, with 8 bases fitting TRBD1. The CDR3 contains 14 residues. The germline V gene encodes CDR1 SGHRS and CDR2 YFSETQ. V lost 4 bases and J lost 5; bases outside the gene matches: 7. In DNA, the CDR3 is TGCGCCAGCAGCCCGGACAGGGTGGGGACTGAAGCTTTCTTT. Translation: CASSPDRVGTEAFF.

The chain links TRBV7-2 to TRBJ2-7; no clear D. Germline CDR1 and CDR2: SGHTA and FQGNSA. Trimming pared 1 base from V and 3 bases from J, leaving 10 bases between. CDR3 length equals 14 residues. The CDR3 region has the DNA TGTGCCAGCAGCTTAGTGGGTCCTAACTACGAGCAGTACTTC. Translating it yields CASSLVGPNYEQYF.

The chain uses TRBV28 and TRBJ1-2, with 7 bases that match TRBD1. V was clipped by 4 bases and J by 4 bases; unmatched bases: 9. Germline CDR1 is MDHEN and CDR2 is SYDVKM. CDR3 length: 15 amino acids. CDR3 nucleotide sequence: TGTGCCAGCAGTTCAGGGGGTCGGGGGCTCTATGGCTACACCTTC. Amino acids: CASSSGGRGLYGYTF.

The J gene is TRBJ2-1, the V gene TRBV5-6, with D perhaps TRBD1 (6 bases). This CDR3 contains 13 residues. Germline V gene data show CDR1 as SGHDT and CDR2 as YYEEEE. Trimming left V 4 bases short and J 4 bases short, with 9 bases between. The CDR3 DNA reads as TGTGCCAGCAGCCTGGGACAATACAATGAGCAGTTCTTC. This encodes CASSLGQYNEQFF.

The gene calls are TRBV4-3 and TRBJ1-2; TRBD1 might be the D (6 bases). The CDR3 is 13 amino acids. V was clipped by 4 bases and J by 1 base, with 7 bases between them. Germline loops: CDR1 LGHNA, CDR2 YSLEER. The CDR3 coding sequence is TGCGCCAGCAGCCTGGACAGTAACTATGGCTACACCTTC. It codes for CASSLDSNYGYTF.

The chain has TRBV29-1 and TRBJ2-3; the D gene could be TRBD1 or TRBD2 (6 bases each). Germline lookup yields CDR1 SQVTM and CDR2 ANQGSEA. With 4 bases removed from V and 4 bases from J, the gap between germline ends came to 12 bases. This CDR3 has 13 residues. CDR3 nucleotide sequence: TGCAGCGTTGTTAGGGGGGTCCCAGATACGCAGTATTTT. Translation gives CSVVRGVPDTQYF.

This clone came up a few times. The chain couples TRBV18 to TRBJ1-1; D ambiguous. Germline V CDR1 and CDR2: KGHSH, LQKENI. The CDR3 runs to 13 residues. The V end was cut by 6 bases, the J end by 0 bases, with 8 bases between. In DNA, the CDR3 is TGTGCCAGCTCCACGCCGGTGAACACTGAAGCTTTCTTT. Amino acid sequence: CASSTPVNTEAFF.

CDR3 bases: TGTGCCAGTAGTTTTAGGACAGACCAAGAGACCCAGTACTTC. Protein: CASSFRTDQETQYF. The chain has TRBV19 and TRBJ2-5, with a tentative D call TRBD1 (6 bases). This CDR3 has 14 amino acids. Trimming left V 5 bases short and J 0 bases short, with 10 bases between. In germline, CDR1 is LNHDA, CDR2 SQIVND (reference sequence).

The V gene is TRBV5-6, the J gene TRBJ2-7; D gene uncertain. The CDR3 consists of 11 residues. Germline V lookup: CDR1 SGHDT, CDR2 YYEEEE. V shed 4 bases and J shed 3 bases, with 5 bases lying between them. The chain's CDR3 is CASSLYYEQYF. The CDR3, as DNA: TGTGCCAGCAGCCTGTACTACGAGCAGTACTTC.

The chain combines TRBV30 with TRBJ2-7; D is tentatively TRBD1 or TRBD2 (5 bases each). Trimming pared 3 bases from V and 2 bases from J, leaving 8 bases between. The germline V gene has CDR1 GTSNPN and CDR2 SVGIG (reference sequence). The CDR3 sequence is 12 residues long. The CDR3 DNA sequence: TGTGCCTGGAGATTGGGACCCTACGAGCAGTACTTC. Protein product: CAWRLGPYEQYF.

V gene TRBV2 combines with J gene TRBJ1-1; 10 positions agree with TRBD1. CDR1 SNHLY and CDR2 FYNNEI come from the germline V gene. V trimming: 7 bases; J trimming: 0 bases; junction bases outside the gene matches: 5. The CDR3 totals 15 residues. The CDR3 DNA is TGTGCCAGCACGGACAGGGGGGGAATGAACACTGAAGCTTTCTTT. Amino acids: CASTDRGGMNTEAFF.

This chain uses TRBV5-6 with TRBJ2-6; D not certain. CDR3 length: 15 amino acids. Germline values: CDR1 SGHDT, CDR2 YYEEEE. Trimming shortened V by 2 bases and J by 0 bases, and 6 bases separated the two germline ends. CDR3 in amino acids: CASSLITSGANVLTF. CDR3 DNA sequence: TGTGCCAGCAGCTTAATTACCTCTGGGGCCAACGTCCTGACTTTC.

V usage is TRBV29-1 and J usage is TRBJ2-7; 8 bases fit TRBD1. Trimming removed 2 bases from V and 0 bases from J; junction bases left unmatched: 0. Looked up from germline, CDR1 is SQVTM and CDR2 is ANQGSEA. This CDR3 contains 13 residues. CDR3 residues: CSVETGGSYEQYF. The DNA of the CDR3 is TGCAGCGTTGAAACAGGGGGCTCCTACGAGCAGTACTTC.

The chain couples TRBV5-6 to TRBJ2-7; 10 bases line up with TRBD1. CDR3 length: 16 amino acids. Germline V gene sequence: CDR1 SGHDT, CDR2 YYEEEE. Trimming took 3 bases from V and 2 from J; bases not matched to a gene: 8. For the CDR3, the DNA is TGTGCCAGCAGCTCCGTCTCCGGGACAGGGGCCTACGAGCAGTACTTC. Amino acids: CASSSVSGTGAYEQYF.

The count of this clone is one. The chain is built from TRBV5-6 and TRBJ2-7, with D unresolved. V was clipped by 4 bases and J by 6 bases, with 14 bases between them. CDR1 and CDR2 (germline): SGHDT, YYEEEE. The length of the CDR3 is 13 residues. CDR3 bases: TGTGCCAGCAGCCCCATTGCGGTAGCCGAGCAGTACTTC. The encoded protein is CASSPIAVAEQYF.

V usage is TRBV7-2 and J usage is TRBJ2-7, with 9 bases aligning to TRBD1. V trimming: 3 bases; J trimming: 3 bases; junction bases outside the gene matches: 3. The germline CDR1 and CDR2 sequences are SGHTA and FQGNSA. The CDR3 has 14 amino acids. CDR3 nucleotides: TGTGCCAGCAGCTTGACGGGACAGGGCTACGAGCAGTACTTC. This gives the protein CASSLTGQGYEQYF.

Only one count was recorded for this clone. The CDR3 DNA reads TGTGCCAGCAGCTTAGGTAGGGGGGCCTCGGATGGCTACACCTTC. Its protein is CASSLGRGASDGYTF. V gene TRBV11-2 combines with J gene TRBJ1-2; a weak D match, TRBD1 (6 bases). Trimming cost V 1 base and J 6 bases, with 15 bases left between them. The CDR3 has 15 amino acids. Germline CDR1 SGHAT, CDR2 FQNNGV.

The CDR3 is CASSSGRAGEDTQYF. CDR3 coding DNA: TGTGCCAGCAGCTCTGGGCGGGCGGGAGAAGATACGCAGTATTTT. The rearrangement links TRBV13 to TRBJ2-3; 7 positions match TRBD2. Germline CDR1 PRHDT, CDR2 FYEKMQ (reference sequence). CDR3 length equals 15 residues. V was pared by 4 bases and J by 5 bases, with 9 bases of the junction left unmatched.